This entry lists 12 T cell receptor beta chains sequenced from one sample in a study of T-cell reconstitution after alpha-beta-depleted transplantation in children. Unique molecular identifiers featured in how the TCRbeta library was prepared. TCRdb re-analysed the PCR reads in MiXCR, keeping a single row per CDR3 protein. The sample comprises 450,000 to 600,000 distinct CDR3 sequences, about 33% of which are singletons, and approximately 2.3% rests with the top ten. The source was PBMCs from the stem cell graft donor, collected from the stem cell graft. These TCRs come from a human donor who donated a stem cell graft to a child with aplastic anemia.

V is TRBV9 and J is TRBJ2-7; D is perhaps TRBD1 (6 bases). Trimming stripped 4 bases from V and 1 base from J, with 21 bases between. The CDR3 is made up of 17 amino acids. From germline, CDR1 is SGDLS and CDR2 YYNGEE. CDR3 sequence: CASSPHPKGDPSYEQYF. Here the CDR3 DNA reads TGTGCCAGCAGCCCCCACCCGAAGGGGGATCCTTCCTACGAGCAGTACTTC.

This clonotype was detected a few times. The junction and the germline gene differ at one end; a read error may be behind it. The CDR3 here is CASSSFTVKIF. CDR3 sequence (DNA): TGTGCCAGCAGCTCCTTTACAGTAAAGATCTTC. The chain recombines TRBV11-2 with TRBJ2-1, with D uncertain. The CDR3 is 11 amino acids. In germline, CDR1 is SGHAT, CDR2 FQNNGV.

In its sample, this clonotype was seen a few times. The chain uses TRBV11-3 and TRBJ2-1, with 11 nucleotides matching TRBD2. CDR3 size: 16 residues. The V segment lost 4 bases and the J segment 5 bases; nucleotides outside the gene matches: 7. In germline, CDR1 is SGHNT, CDR2 YENEEA. The CDR3 protein is CASSSPGTSGHNEQFF. The CDR3 DNA reads TGTGCCAGCAGCTCCCCCGGGACTAGCGGCCACAATGAGCAGTTCTTC.

The V call is TRBV6-2 or TRBV6-3, the J call TRBJ2-1; D is possibly TRBD1 (6 bases). Germline loops: CDR1 MNHEY, CDR2 SVGEGT. The CDR3 contains 17 residues. V gave up 2 bases and J gave up 1 base, with 15 bases separating them. CDR3 sequence: CASSYRAGQRSYNEQFF. The DNA of the CDR3 is TGTGCCAGCAGTTACCGAGCCGGACAGAGATCCTACAATGAGCAGTTCTTC.

The chain uses TRBV5-6 and TRBJ1-4; 9 nucleotides agree with TRBD1. Germline-derived CDR1 and CDR2 are SGHDT and YYEEEE. Germline trimming cut 0 bases from V and 11 bases from J; bases unmatched to any gene: 5. The CDR3 contains 14 residues. CDR3 protein: CASSLEGQGWKLFF. In DNA form, the CDR3 reads TGTGCCAGCAGCTTGGAGGGACAGGGTTGGAAACTGTTTTTT.

The V and J genes are TRBV4-3 and TRBJ1-2, with D tentatively TRBD1 (5 bases). The CDR3 runs to 15 residues. Germline loops: CDR1 LGHNA, CDR2 YSLEER. Between the trimmed V and J ends, which lost 1 base and 2 bases, there was a span of 11 bases. As DNA, the CDR3 is TGCGCCAGCAGCCAAGGAACCGCAGGGAACTATGGCTACACCTTC. This sequence encodes CASSQGTAGNYGYTF.

The chain uses TRBV15 and TRBJ1-1; D may be TRBD1 (5 bases). Germline V gene lookup returns CDR1 LNHNV and CDR2 YYDKDF (reference sequence). CDR3 size: 15 residues. V dropped 0 bases and J dropped 1 base, with 9 bases sitting between them. This chain's CDR3 is CATSREGTGNTEAFF. The DNA for the CDR3 is TGTGCCACCAGCAGAGAGGGGACGGGGAACACTGAAGCTTTCTTT.

The V gene is TRBV7-2, the J gene TRBJ2-3; 7 positions match TRBD2. Trimming took 4 bases from V and 0 from J; bases not matched to a gene: 10. The germline V gene has CDR1 SGHTA and CDR2 FQGNSA. The CDR3 is made up of 17 amino acids. CDR3 residues: CASSSLGSGVSTDTQYF. The CDR3 DNA reads as TGTGCCAGCAGCTCCCTCGGAAGCGGGGTTAGCACAGATACGCAGTATTTT.

V is TRBV7-2 and J is TRBJ2-1; the D gene is possibly TRBD1 (6 bases). The germline CDR1 and CDR2 sequences are SGHTA and FQGNSA. Deletions cut 3 bases from V and 8 bases from J, with 8 bases between. The CDR3 loop spans 12 amino acids. DNA of the CDR3: TGTGCCAGCAGCTTGACAGGCCATGAGCAGTTCTTC. Amino acids: CASSLTGHEQFF. The full variable domain, its missing parts supplied by reference TRBV7-2 and TRBJ2-1, is GAGVSQSPSNKVTEKGKDVELRCDPISGHTALYWYRQSLGQGLEFLIYFQGNSAPDKSGLPSDRFSAERTGGSVSTLTIQRTQQEDSAVYLCASSLTGHEQFFGPGTRLTVL.

This chain connects TRBV2 to TRBJ1-3, with 8 nucleotides matching TRBD1. V dropped 6 bases and J dropped 1; count of bases not matched to a gene: 5. Germline assignment: CDR1 SNHLY and CDR2 FYNNEI. The CDR3 runs to 15 residues. Written as DNA, the CDR3 is TGTGCCAGCAGGAGCCAGGGGGCGTCTGGAAACACCATATATTTT. Its protein product is CASRSQGASGNTIYF.

The chain joins TRBV7-8 to TRBJ2-1; TRBD2 is a possible D gene (5 bases). The germline V gene encodes CDR1 SGHVS and CDR2 FQNEAQ. V shed 7 bases and J shed 4 bases, with 17 bases lying between them. The CDR3 is made up of 15 amino acids. This CDR3 reads CASTVGGGQYNEQFF. The CDR3 DNA reads TGTGCCAGCACCGTCGGAGGAGGCCAATACAATGAGCAGTTCTTC.

The gene calls are TRBV6-2 or TRBV6-3 and TRBJ1-5; D call uncertain. Germline V gene data show CDR1 as MNHEY and CDR2 as SVGEGT. Trimming stripped 7 bases from V and 0 bases from J, with 7 bases between. This CDR3 comprises 13 residues. CDR3 sequence reads: CASTDFSNQPQHF. The CDR3 bases are TGTGCCAGCACGGATTTTAGCAATCAGCCCCAGCATTTT.